These T cell receptor beta chains were read from a single sample in a study of memory CD4+ T cells and cytomegalovirus serostatus. Data came from immunoSEQ multiplex PCR; TCRdb stores just in-frame clones and leaves some out. Seen here are about 92,000 clones, about 80% observed once, and the top ten hold approximately 4%. Sequencing was carried out using memory CD4+ T cells from blood. These receptors were taken from an adult in good health and CMV-seropositive. The conserved cysteine and the conserved F or W are not part of the CDR3 here. Each record gives: V gene, CDR3 protein.

V: TRBV11-2; CDR3: ASSLVLTSGFNEQF
V: TRBV2; CDR3: ASNKDRADTQY
V: TRBV9; CDR3: ASSVGGGSVGETQY
V: TRBV7-2; CDR3: ASSFAGNMNTEAF
V: TRBV6-5; CDR3: ASNTPGTSNEQY
V: TRBV19; CDR3: ASSIQGQGAAEQY
V: TRBV4-2; CDR3: ASSQAGVGNTIY
V: TRBV6-1; CDR3: ASTQGNRGAYEQY
V: TRBV2; CDR3: ASRVESNYGYT
V: TRBV27; CDR3: ASSRGRDFNEQF
V: TRBV5-1; CDR3: ASSFPTGGRSYEQY
V: TRBV6-1; CDR3: ASSPPGGTEAF
V: TRBV5-8; CDR3: ASSPDRVETQY
V: TRBV18; CDR3: ASSLLAGGPTDTQY
V: TRBV5-4; CDR3: ASSNPRGSSYEQY
V: TRBV7-2; CDR3: ASSLPSPPSGRGETQY
V: TRBV18; CDR3: ASSPLPVLNQPQH
V: TRBV5-1; CDR3: ASSLSWDPNTEAF
V: TRBV7-7; CDR3: ASSSGQDQPQH
V: TRBV28; CDR3: ASSSPGDRGSYEQY
V: TRBV5-1; CDR3: ASTALGTGEGYT